This T cell receptor beta chain derives from a study of cytomegalovirus exposure and HLA in healthy donors. Study context: The roughly 130 validation repertoires used the same platform as the approximately 670 first-cohort repertoires (as reported by a later analysis). General observations from the study: Investigators reported some 150 TCR beta chains as tied to cytomegalovirus. That first-cohort TCR clusters tended to co-occur in the roughly 130 validation repertoires was found in a later analysis.

Concerning this clone: As yet, its antigen is unknown.

An approximately 130-subject validation cohort, separate from the roughly 670-subject first cohort, supplied the donors. Profiled with immunoSEQ multiplex PCR; TCRdb holds only in-frame clones, not every one. The sample contains under 150,000 clones, roughly 86% of which appear only once. This CDR3 region has 13 residues. Germline V gene lookup returns CDR1 SGDLS and CDR2 YYNGEE. Trimming took off 3 bases at V and 0 bases at J, with 7 bases between the two ends. The clonotype originates from a young man in good health and CMV-seropositive. The source material was PBMCs. The V and J genes are TRBV9 and TRBJ2-7; D gene uncertain. The CDR3 region has the DNA TGTGCCAGCAGCGCCTTTAGCTCCTACGAGCAGTACTTC. Translation: CASSAFSSYEQYF. Supplemented by reference TRBV9 and TRBJ2-7, the full variable domain reads DSGVTQTPKHLITATGQRVTLRCSPRSGDLSVYWYQQSLDQGLQFLIQYYNGEERAKGNILERFSAQQFPDLHSELNLSSLELGDSALYFCASSAFSSYEQYFGPGTRLTVT.